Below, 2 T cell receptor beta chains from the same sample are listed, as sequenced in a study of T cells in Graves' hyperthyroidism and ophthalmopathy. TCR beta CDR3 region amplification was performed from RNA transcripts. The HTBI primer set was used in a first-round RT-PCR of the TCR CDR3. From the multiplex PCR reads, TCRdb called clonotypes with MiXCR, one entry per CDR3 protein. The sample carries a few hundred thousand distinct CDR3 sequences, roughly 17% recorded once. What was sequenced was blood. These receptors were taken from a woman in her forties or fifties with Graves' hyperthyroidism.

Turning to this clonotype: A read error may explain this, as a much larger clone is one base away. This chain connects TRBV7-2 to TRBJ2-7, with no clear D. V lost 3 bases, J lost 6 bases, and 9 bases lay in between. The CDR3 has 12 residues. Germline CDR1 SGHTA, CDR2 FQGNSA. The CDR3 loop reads CASSFTACEQYF. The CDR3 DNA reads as TGTGCCAGCAGCTTTACAGCTTGCGAGCAGTACTTC.

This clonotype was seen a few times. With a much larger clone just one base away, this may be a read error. This chain's CDR3 is CASRAGQVSSYEQFF. The CDR3 nucleotides are TGTGCCAGCAGGGCAGGGCAGGTTAGCTCCTACGAGCAGTTCTTC. V usage is TRBV2 and J usage is TRBJ2-7; weak D call: TRBD1 (5 bases). The DNA end is a closer match to TRBJ2-1, so the J assignment may be wrong. The CDR3 consists of 15 residues. Germline V gene sequence: CDR1 SNHLY, CDR2 FYNNEI.